This T cell receptor beta chain was found in a study of cytomegalovirus exposure and HLA in healthy donors. Study observations and caveats: The majority of TCR sequences were rare, yet some public TCRs appeared in many donors. Cytomegalovirus-associated status was assigned to 150 to 200 TCR beta chains. Cytomegalovirus status was reportedly diagnosed by the classifier with high specificity and sensitivity.

Notes on this clone: No antigen is known for it.

CDR3 size: 14 residues. Germline CDR1 reads SGHRS; CDR2 reads YFSETQ. Trimming pared 1 base from V and 3 bases from J, leaving 10 bases between. Only in-frame clones appear in the TCRdb table, and some are missing; sequencing was by immunoSEQ multiplex PCR. The sample yields approximately 220,000 clones, under 95% seen once. The receptor was isolated from a woman between 18 and 29 years old in good health and CMV-seronegative. Sequencing input: PBMCs. This sequence joins TRBV5-1 and TRBJ2-5, with D possibly TRBD1 on 6 matching bases. CDR3 sequence (DNA): TGCGCCAGCAGCTTGACAGGGATGGAAGAGACCCAGTACTTC. It encodes CASSLTGMEETQYF.